Below are 17 T cell receptor beta chains sequenced from a single sample in a study of T cell responses to AZD1222 COVID-19 vaccine. TCRdb's copy holds only in-frame clones and misses some; the assay was immunoSEQ multiplex PCR. The profile shows about 260,000 clones, over 85% of them singletons. Sequencing was performed on peripheral blood, taken on day 0 of AZD1222 vaccination. These receptors all come from an adult in good health.

The chain links TRBV25-1 to TRBJ2-4; D is ambiguous. This CDR3 is built from 15 residues. Germline CDR1 and CDR2: MGHDK and SYGVNS. Trimming removed 1 base at V and 0 bases at J, with 7 bases between. The CDR3 DNA follows: TGTGCCAGCAGTGAATTCGGTCTAGCCAAAAACATTCAGTACTTC. Protein product: CASSEFGLAKNIQYF.

The chain has TRBV4-1 and TRBJ2-5, with TRBD2 as a possible D gene (6 bases). CDR1 and CDR2 from the germline V gene are MGHRA and YSYEKL. CDR3 length: 16 amino acids. Trimming cost V 1 base and J 5 bases, with 17 bases left between them. CDR3 sequence reads: CASSQVDGGAQETQYF. The CDR3 DNA reads as TGCGCCAGCAGCCAAGTTGACGGGGGAGCTCAGGAGACCCAGTACTTC.

This clone was counted once. The chain carries TRBV7-3 and TRBJ2-1; TRBD1 might be the D (6 bases). Germline-derived CDR1 and CDR2 are SGHTA and FQGTGA. Trimming took off 0 bases at V and 9 bases at J, with 15 bases between the two ends. CDR3 length equals 15 residues. CDR3 coding DNA: TGTGCCAGCAGCTTAACTGAGACACCAGGGGTTGAGCAGTTCTTC. Translated: CASSLTETPGVEQFF. Together with reference TRBV7-3 and TRBJ2-1, the CDR3 gives the full variable domain: GAGVSQTPSNKVTEKGKYVELRCDPISGHTALYWYRQSLGQGPEFLIYFQGTGAADDSGLPNDRFFAVRPEGSVSTLKIQRTERGDSAVYLCASSLTETPGVEQFFGPGTRLTVL.

The chain links TRBV5-1 to TRBJ1-4; D unresolved. Germline CDR1 reads SGHRS; CDR2 reads YFSETQ. This CDR3 spans 15 amino acids. Trimming pared 2 bases from V and 4 bases from J, leaving 12 bases between. The CDR3 spells CASSLSPGINEKLFF. CDR3 sequence (DNA): TGCGCCAGCAGCTTATCTCCAGGAATTAATGAAAAACTGTTTTTT.

The count of this clone is one. This sequence joins TRBV3-1 (or the pseudogene TRBV3-2) and TRBJ2-1; 7 nucleotides match TRBD2. CDR1 is LGHDT, CDR2 YNNKEL, per germline (reference sequence). The CDR3 has 15 residues. Losses at the gene ends were 5 bases for V and 2 bases for J; bases not matched to a gene: 6. The CDR3 DNA follows: TGTGCCAGCAGCTCTAAGCGGGGAGCCTACAATGAGCAGTTCTTC. This encodes CASSSKRGAYNEQFF.

The CDR3 bases are TGTGCCAGCAGCAGACAGGGCTCTGGAAACACCATATATTTT. Protein: CASSRQGSGNTIYF. The chain couples TRBV28 to TRBJ1-3; 7 bases fit TRBD1. The V gene end was trimmed by 6 bases and the J gene end by 0 bases; junction bases not matched to a gene: 2. Germline CDR1 is MDHEN and CDR2 is SYDVKM. This CDR3 region has 14 residues.

The V gene is TRBV7-2, the J gene TRBJ2-7; no clear D. The CDR3 is made up of 14 amino acids. The V end lost 1 base, the J end lost 3 bases, and 10 bases lay between the germline ends. Per germline, CDR1 SGHTA and CDR2 FQGNSA. CDR3 region: CASSLGLANYEQYF. CDR3 in DNA: TGTGCCAGCAGCTTAGGTCTGGCCAACTACGAGCAGTACTTC.

The CDR3: CASSSLAGSSSYNEQFF. The CDR3 nucleotides read TGTGCCAGCAGCTCCCTAGCAGGGTCTAGCTCCTACAATGAGCAGTTCTTC. V is TRBV7-9 and J is TRBJ2-1, with D perhaps being TRBD1 or TRBD2 (5 bases each). V lost 4 bases to trimming and J lost 0 bases, with 16 bases between them. This CDR3 is built from 17 residues. The germline V gene encodes CDR1 SEHNR and CDR2 FQNEAQ (reference sequence).

This clone was observed once. The CDR3: CASSPPTGIVYEQYF. CDR3 in DNA: TGTGCCAGCAGTCCCCCAACAGGAATCGTCTACGAGCAGTACTTC. The chain employs TRBV28 and TRBJ2-7; TRBD1 might be the D (5 bases). V lost 5 bases and J 3 bases, leaving 17 bases between the germline ends. Germline V gene lookup returns CDR1 MDHEN and CDR2 SYDVKM. The CDR3 is 15 residues long.

The chain employs TRBV3-1 (or the pseudogene TRBV3-2) and TRBJ2-7; TRBD2 matches at 7 bases. Germline lookup yields CDR1 LGHDT and CDR2 YNNKEL (reference sequence). V dropped 3 bases and J dropped 3; count of bases not matched to a gene: 2. The CDR3 contains 13 residues. CDR3 region: CASSHQRGYEQYF. In nucleotides, the CDR3 is TGTGCCAGCAGCCACCAGCGGGGCTACGAGCAGTACTTC.

This clone was seen a few times. This chain links TRBV7-3 with TRBJ2-2, with no clear D. This CDR3 has 13 amino acids. The V end lost 5 bases, the J end lost 3 bases, and 7 bases lay between the germline ends. Germline V gives CDR1 SGHTA, CDR2 FQGTGA. The CDR3 nucleotides read TGTGCCAGCAGCCCTCGATACACCGGGGAGCTGTTTTTT. As protein: CASSPRYTGELFF.

The chain carries TRBV5-1 and TRBJ2-3, with no clear D. This CDR3 region has 13 residues. From germline, CDR1 is SGHRS and CDR2 YFSETQ. Trimming took 0 bases from V and 4 from J, leaving 6 bases between them. CDR3 nucleotide sequence: TGCGCCAGCAGCTTGGACTCCGCAGATACGCAGTATTTT. As protein: CASSLDSADTQYF.

This clone was seen only a few times. The chain recombines TRBV19 with TRBJ2-1; tentatively, D is TRBD1 (5 bases). This CDR3 comprises 13 residues. Trimming took 3 bases from V and 4 from J, leaving 7 bases between them. Looked up from germline, CDR1 is LNHDA and CDR2 is SQIVND (reference sequence). The CDR3 spells CASSMGRYNEQFF. The CDR3 region has the DNA TGTGCCAGTAGTATGGGGCGATACAATGAGCAGTTCTTC.

The genes are TRBV19 and TRBJ1-2; the match to TRBD1 covers 9 bases. This CDR3 has 16 residues. Unmatched junction bases numbered 10, after V lost 4 bases and J lost 4 bases. Germline-derived CDR1 and CDR2 are LNHDA and SQIVND (reference sequence). The CDR3 nucleotides read TGTGCCAGTAGTACTGCGAGGGACAGGGAAGGCTATGGCTACACCTTC. Residues: CASSTARDREGYGYTF. Variable domain in full (rest from reference TRBV19 and TRBJ1-2): DGGITQSPKYLFRKEGQNVTLSCEQNLNHDAMYWYRQDPGQGLRLIYYSQIVNDFQKGDIAEGYSVSREKKESFPLTVTSAQKNPTAFYLCASSTARDREGYGYTFGSGTRLTVV.

Only a few counts were recorded for this clone. The chain employs TRBV28 and TRBJ2-7; D possibly matches TRBD1 or TRBD2 (5 bases each). CDR1 and CDR2 from the germline V gene are MDHEN and SYDVKM. V shed 6 bases and J shed 3 bases, with 9 bases lying between them. This CDR3 is 12 amino acids long. This CDR3 reads CASRPGHYEQYF. In DNA, the CDR3 is TGTGCCAGCAGACCGGGGCACTACGAGCAGTACTTC.

The CDR3 spells CASSLGPGTAGSYEQYF. In DNA form, the CDR3 reads TGCGCCAGCAGCTTGGGACCCGGGACAGCGGGGTCCTACGAGCAGTACTTC. The chain employs TRBV5-1 and TRBJ2-7; possibly TRBD1 or TRBD2 for D (7 bases each). V lost 0 bases and J lost 1, with 17 bases in between. This CDR3 is 17 amino acids long. CDR1 and CDR2 from the germline V gene are SGHRS and YFSETQ.

The count of this clone is one. The CDR3 sequence: CASSNEAGVDEQYF. In DNA, the CDR3 is TGTGCCAGCAGCAACGAAGCGGGAGTCGACGAGCAGTACTTC. V gene TRBV21-1 combines with J gene TRBJ2-7; the table's D call, TRBD2, has no DNA check behind it. TRBV21-1 is a pseudogene locus. This CDR3 spans 14 amino acids.